This T cell receptor (beta chain) originates from a study of CD8+ T cells in alopecia areata. Study context: Treated individuals took tofacitinib by mouth, 5 to 10 mg twice daily.

Extraction of RNA preceded its reverse transcription into cDNA, which served as the sequencing template. TCRdb's copy holds only in-frame clones and misses some; the assay was immunoSEQ multiplex PCR. The data contain around 250,000 clones, under 70% of them singletons. Per germline, CDR1 MNHNS and CDR2 SASEGT. Trimming removed 0 bases at V and 5 bases at J, with 13 bases between. The CDR3 sequence is 15 residues long. This receptor was taken from a human donor with alopecia areata. The chain has TRBV6-1 and TRBJ1-2, with a weak D call TRBD1 (6 bases). The sample was CD4+ T cells sorted from blood, taken at week 0. In nucleotides, the CDR3 is TGTGCCAGCAGTGAAGCTGTACAGGGCGGGTATGGCTACACCTTC. This translates into CASSEAVQGGYGYTF.